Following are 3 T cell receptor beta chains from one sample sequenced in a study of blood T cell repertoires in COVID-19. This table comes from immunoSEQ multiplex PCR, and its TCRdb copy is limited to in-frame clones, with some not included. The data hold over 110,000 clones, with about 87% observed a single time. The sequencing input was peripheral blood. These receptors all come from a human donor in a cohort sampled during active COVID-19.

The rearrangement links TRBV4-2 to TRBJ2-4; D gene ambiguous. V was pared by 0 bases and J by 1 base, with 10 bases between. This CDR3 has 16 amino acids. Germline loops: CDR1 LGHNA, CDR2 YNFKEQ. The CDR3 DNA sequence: TGTGCCAGCAGCCAAGAACGGGTTTGGGCCAAAAACATTCAGTACTTC. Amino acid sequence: CASSQERVWAKNIQYF.

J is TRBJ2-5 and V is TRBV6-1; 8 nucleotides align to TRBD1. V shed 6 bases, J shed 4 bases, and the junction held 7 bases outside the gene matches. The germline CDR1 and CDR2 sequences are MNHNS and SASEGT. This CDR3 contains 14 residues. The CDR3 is CASSRLDRGETQYF. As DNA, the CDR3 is TGTGCCAGCAGCCGGCTTGACAGGGGAGAGACCCAGTACTTC.

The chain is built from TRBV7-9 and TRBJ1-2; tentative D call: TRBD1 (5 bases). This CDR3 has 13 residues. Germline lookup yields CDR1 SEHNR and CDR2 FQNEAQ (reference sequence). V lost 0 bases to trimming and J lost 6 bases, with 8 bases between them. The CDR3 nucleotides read TGTGCCAGCAGCTTAGCGGGGCGGCATGGCTACACCTTC. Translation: CASSLAGRHGYTF.